This TCR beta chain was obtained from a study of blood T cell repertoires in COVID-19. The wider study: The origin of the acute and convalescent COVID-19 samples was the United States, Italy and Spain. PBMCs, B-cell-depleted T cells, or T cells were the source of the cDNA or gDNA that made up the material.

Seattle patients were enrolled while actively infected and followed longitudinally. The V end was cut by 4 bases, the J end by 5 bases, with 15 bases between. From germline, CDR1 is SGDLS and CDR2 YYNGEE. The CDR3 length is 14 residues. The authors' processing: Amplification of reference gene primers provided the estimated nucleated cell counts. TCRdb's table, derived via immunoSEQ multiplex PCR, lists solely in-frame clones and lacks some. That table furnishes V, J and clone size, whereas the DNA furnished D and trimming. The sample yields about 110,000 clones, roughly 85% seen once. The sample was peripheral blood. This chain uses TRBV9 with TRBJ2-5; TRBD2 might be the D (7 bases). This TCR was sampled from a woman in her sixties or seventies with COVID-19, enrolled during active disease. The CDR3: CASSPVEGGETQYF. As DNA, the CDR3 is TGTGCCAGCAGCCCCGTGGAGGGGGGGGAGACCCAGTACTTC.